Listed here are 6 T cell receptor beta chains from one sample, sequenced in a study of CD8 T cells in Susac syndrome. RNA, at about 0.45 to 1 ug, was reverse transcribed with random hexamers. One entry per CDR3 protein results from TCRdb running MiXCR on the immunoSEQ multiplex PCR reads. The sample has more than 200,000 distinct CDR3 sequences, over 90% seen once. The material sequenced was CD4+ T cells from PBMCs. The receptor source for this set is a human donor with Susac syndrome.

V is TRBV5-6 and J is TRBJ1-2; D is unresolved. This CDR3 has 15 amino acids. Germline V gene lookup returns CDR1 SGHDT and CDR2 YYEEEE. Trimming stripped 1 base from V and 7 bases from J, with 17 bases between. CDR3 sequence reads: CASSLWGLGPSGYTF. The CDR3 DNA sequence: TGTGCCAGCAGCTTGTGGGGTTTAGGACCTTCTGGCTACACCTTC. The full variable domain, rest sourced from reference TRBV5-6 and TRBJ1-2, is DAGVTQSPTHLIKTRGQQVTLRCSPKSGHDTVSWYQQALGQGPQFIFQYYEEEERQRGNFPDRFSGHQFPNYSSELNVNALLLGDSALYLCASSLWGLGPSGYTFGSGTRLTVV.

The chain carries TRBV20-1 and TRBJ2-5; 7 bases align to TRBD1. J was trimmed by 7 bases and V by 6 bases; bases with no gene match: 14. The length of the CDR3 is 14 residues. Germline V CDR1 and CDR2: DFQATT, SNEGSKA (reference sequence). CDR3 region: CSARPDREWGTQYF. The CDR3 nucleotides are TGCAGTGCCCGACCCGACAGGGAGTGGGGGACCCAGTACTTC.

This chain uses TRBV16 with TRBJ1-5; D is perhaps TRBD1 (6 bases). Deletions cut 1 base from V and 7 bases from J, with 20 bases between. There are 17 residues in the CDR3. CDR1 and CDR2 (germline): KGHSY, FQNENV. DNA of the CDR3: TGTGCCAGCAGCCAATTCACTCGGGGGATTGGGGGCCAGCCCCAGCATTTT. It is translated as CASSQFTRGIGGQPQHF.

This chain links TRBV10-3 with TRBJ1-1, with D unclear. Trimming pared 3 bases from V and 3 bases from J, leaving 11 bases between. The CDR3 runs 14 residues. Germline V gene data show CDR1 as ENHRY and CDR2 as SYGVKD. CDR3 DNA: TGTGCCATCAGTGAAGGGCAGAAGTACACTGAAGCTTTCTTT. Translating gives CAISEGQKYTEAFF.

This chain uses TRBV6-5 with TRBJ2-7, with 7 bases fitting TRBD1. Germline V lookup: CDR1 MNHEY, CDR2 SVGAGI. Trimming took 4 bases from V and 6 from J; bases not matched to a gene: 12. CDR3 length: 15 residues. The CDR3: CASSSPGQSFGEQYF. In nucleotides, the CDR3 is TGTGCCAGCAGTTCCCCGGGACAGAGTTTCGGCGAGCAGTACTTC.

This clonotype was picked up one time. The rearrangement joins TRBV6-5 to TRBJ1-2; D unresolved. V lost 0 bases and J lost 7, with 12 bases in between. Germline values: CDR1 MNHEY, CDR2 SVGAGI. The CDR3 covers 14 residues. The CDR3 is CASSYSGMGSGYTF. DNA for the CDR3: TGTGCCAGCAGTTACTCTGGAATGGGGTCTGGCTACACCTTC.